The sample holds a few counts of the clone carrying this T cell receptor beta chain. Its antigen is undetermined. These data come from a study of CD8 T cells in ankylosing spondylitis. General study points: Disease-linked clones proved CD8+ and comparatively uncommon in peripheral blood. Blood from ankylosing spondylitis patients appeared to carry a characteristic roughly 8-variant TCR beta motif. Significant enrichment of disease-linked clones was reported in matched ankylosing spondylitis synovial fluid. Past research had described some motif variants in reactive arthritis synovial fluid and blood.

J lost 4 bases, V lost 1 base, and 8 bases had no gene match. In germline, CDR1 is LGHNA, CDR2 YNFKEQ. This CDR3 is built from 16 residues. The authors made TCR beta libraries by quantitative 5'-RACE with molecular barcodes. TCRdb re-called the 5' RACE reads through MiXCR, storing one row per CDR3 protein. Here the sample spans fewer than 750,000 distinct CDR3 sequences, under 20% being singletons. The chain recombines TRBV4-2 with TRBJ2-7, with 9 nucleotides matching TRBD1. The sequence came from a male donor with ankylosing spondylitis. Sequenced material: blood, either unsorted or a sorted T cell fraction (not recorded which). The chain's CDR3 is CASSQVQGQGKYEQYF. DNA of the CDR3: TGTGCCAGCAGCCAAGTACAAGGACAGGGGAAGTACGAGCAGTACTTC.